The 2 T cell receptor beta chains below come from one sample, sequenced in a study of blood T cell repertoires in COVID-19. Generated by immunoSEQ multiplex PCR, the TCRdb table keeps only in-frame clones and is missing some. The sample carries 120,000 to 150,000 clones, approximately 89% recorded once. Sequencing was carried out using peripheral blood. All receptors come from a human donor in a cohort sampled during active COVID-19.

This clone turned up a few times. J is TRBJ1-5 and V is TRBV4-1; D is possibly TRBD1 (6 bases). Trimming pared 0 bases from V and 3 bases from J, leaving 9 bases between. From germline, CDR1 is MGHRA and CDR2 YSYEKL. CDR3 size: 15 residues. CDR3 bases: TGCGCCAGCAGCCAAGATGGACAGTACAATCAGCCCCAGCATTTT. Protein: CASSQDGQYNQPQHF.

This clone has a handful of counts. The chain is built from TRBV6-4 and TRBJ2-1; 14 bases line up with TRBD2. This CDR3 is 16 amino acids long. Germline V gene data show CDR1 as MRHNA and CDR2 as SNTAGT. V lost 6 bases, J lost 8 bases, and 9 bases stayed unmatched. CDR3 loop: CASSEGTSGGGDEQFF. Here the CDR3 DNA reads TGTGCCAGCAGCGAAGGGACTAGCGGGGGTGGTGATGAGCAGTTCTTC.